The present TCR beta chain was sequenced within a study of molecular identifiers for immune sequencing clone quantification. This clonotype was picked up many times. TCR libraries were built in bulk with a published protocol and specific TCR primers. Each CDR3 protein is one row after TCRdb ran MiXCR on the PCR reads. The table has 550,000 to 750,000 distinct CDR3 sequences, 15% to 20% seen once. When naive CD8 T cells were sorted, they were gated as CD8+CD4-CCR7+CD45RA+. Germline V gives CDR1 MNHEY, CDR2 SMNVEV (reference sequence). The V end lost 6 bases, the J end lost 1 base, and 10 bases lay between the germline ends. The CDR3 has 13 residues.

This TCR derives from a human donor in good health. Some libraries in this study had Jurkat cell RNA spiked in. Material for sequencing was naive CD8+ T cells from blood, with Jurkat cell RNA spiked in. Subset meaning: FACS-sorted CD8+CD4-CCR7+CD45RA+ naive T cells. This chain joins TRBV27 and TRBJ2-7; D is perhaps TRBD1 (6 bases). The CDR3 DNA reads as TGTGCCAGCAGCTGGACAGTATCCTACGAGCAGTACTTC. It encodes CASSWTVSYEQYF.